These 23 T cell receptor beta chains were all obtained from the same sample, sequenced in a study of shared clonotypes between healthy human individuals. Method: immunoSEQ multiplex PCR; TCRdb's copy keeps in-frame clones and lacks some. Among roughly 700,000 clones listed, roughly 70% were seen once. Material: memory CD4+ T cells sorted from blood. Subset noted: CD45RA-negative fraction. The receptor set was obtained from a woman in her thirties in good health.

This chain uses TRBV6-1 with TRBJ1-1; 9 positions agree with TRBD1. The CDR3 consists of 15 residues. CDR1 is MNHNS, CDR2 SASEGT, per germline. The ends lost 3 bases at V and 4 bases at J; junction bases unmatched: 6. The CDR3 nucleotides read TGTGCCAGCAGTGACCAACCGACAGGGGGCACTGAAGCTTTCTTT. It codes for CASSDQPTGGTEAFF.

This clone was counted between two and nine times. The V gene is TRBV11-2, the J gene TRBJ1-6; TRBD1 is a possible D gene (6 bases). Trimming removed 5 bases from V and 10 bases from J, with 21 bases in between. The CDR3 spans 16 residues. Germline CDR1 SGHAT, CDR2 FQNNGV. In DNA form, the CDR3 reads TGTGCCAGCAGCCCAGGGACTGCCGGGACAAACTCACCCCTCCACTTT. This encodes CASSPGTAGTNSPLHF.

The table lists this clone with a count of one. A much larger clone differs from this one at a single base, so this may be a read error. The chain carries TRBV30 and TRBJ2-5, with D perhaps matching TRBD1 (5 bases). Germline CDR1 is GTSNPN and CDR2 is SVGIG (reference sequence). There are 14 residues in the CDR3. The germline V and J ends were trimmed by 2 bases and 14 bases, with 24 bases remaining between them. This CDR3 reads CAWSKGIAGFEYYF. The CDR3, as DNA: TGTGCCTGGAGTAAGGGGATAGCCGGGTTTGAGTACTACTTC.

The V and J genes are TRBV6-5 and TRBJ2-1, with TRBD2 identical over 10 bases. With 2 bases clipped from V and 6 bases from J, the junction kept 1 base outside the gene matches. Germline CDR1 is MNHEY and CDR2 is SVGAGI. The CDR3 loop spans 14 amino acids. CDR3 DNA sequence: TGTGCCAGCAGTTACGCTAGCGGGAGCAATGAGCAGTTCTTC. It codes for CASSYASGSNEQFF.

The chain's CDR3 is CASSLKANYGYTF. CDR3 coding DNA: TGTGCCAGCAGTTTAAAGGCAAACTATGGCTACACCTTC. The V call is TRBV28, the J call TRBJ1-2; no clear D gene. The germline V gene encodes CDR1 MDHEN and CDR2 SYDVKM. The CDR3 has 13 residues. V was trimmed by 2 bases and J by 2 bases, leaving 6 bases between them.

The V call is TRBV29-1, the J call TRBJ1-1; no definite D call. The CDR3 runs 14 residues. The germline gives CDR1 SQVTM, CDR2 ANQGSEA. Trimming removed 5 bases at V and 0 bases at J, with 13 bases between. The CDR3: CSVRAGYMNTEAFF. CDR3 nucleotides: TGCAGCGTTCGGGCAGGATATATGAACACTGAAGCTTTCTTT.

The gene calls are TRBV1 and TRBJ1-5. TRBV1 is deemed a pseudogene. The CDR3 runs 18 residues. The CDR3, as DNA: TGCACCAGCAGCCACCTCCGGGACGGACTATCAGTTTGGCAGCCCCAGCATTTT. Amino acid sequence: CTSSHLRDGLSVWQPQHF.

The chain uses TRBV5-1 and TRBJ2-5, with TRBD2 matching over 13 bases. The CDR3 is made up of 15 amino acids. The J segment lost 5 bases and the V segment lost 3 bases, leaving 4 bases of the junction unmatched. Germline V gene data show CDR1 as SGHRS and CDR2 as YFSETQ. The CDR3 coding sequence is TGCGCCAGCAGCTCTGGACTAGCGGGAGTGGAGACCCAGTACTTC. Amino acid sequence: CASSSGLAGVETQYF.

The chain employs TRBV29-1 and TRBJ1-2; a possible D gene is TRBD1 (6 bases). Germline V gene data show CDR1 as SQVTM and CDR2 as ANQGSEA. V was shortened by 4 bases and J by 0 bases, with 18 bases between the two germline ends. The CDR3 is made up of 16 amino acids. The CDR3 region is CSVAAPGDGANYGYTF. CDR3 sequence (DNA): TGCAGCGTTGCGGCCCCAGGGGATGGGGCTAACTATGGCTACACCTTC.

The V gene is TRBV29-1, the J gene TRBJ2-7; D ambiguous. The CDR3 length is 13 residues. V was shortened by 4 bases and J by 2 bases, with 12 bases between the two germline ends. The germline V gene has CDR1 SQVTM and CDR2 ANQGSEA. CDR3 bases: TGCAGCGTTGTGCCCACGAGGACCTACGAGCAGTACTTC. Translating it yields CSVVPTRTYEQYF.

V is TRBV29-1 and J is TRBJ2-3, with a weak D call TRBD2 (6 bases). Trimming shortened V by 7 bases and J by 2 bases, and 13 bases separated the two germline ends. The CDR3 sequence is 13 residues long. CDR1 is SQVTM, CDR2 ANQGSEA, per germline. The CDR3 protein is CSATSFITDTQYF. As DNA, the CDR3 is TGCAGCGCGACTAGTTTTATCACAGATACGCAGTATTTT.

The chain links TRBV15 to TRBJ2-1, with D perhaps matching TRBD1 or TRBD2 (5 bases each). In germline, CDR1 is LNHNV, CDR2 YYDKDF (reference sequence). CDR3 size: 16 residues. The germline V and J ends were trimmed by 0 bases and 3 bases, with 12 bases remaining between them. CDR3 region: CATSRDSIGGYNEQFF. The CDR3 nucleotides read TGTGCCACCAGCAGAGATTCCATTGGGGGCTACAATGAGCAGTTCTTC. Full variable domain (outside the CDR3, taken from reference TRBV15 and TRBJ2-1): DAMVIQNPRYQVTQFGKPVTLSCSQTLNHNVMYWYQQKSSQAPKLLFHYYDKDFNNEADTPDNFQSRRPNTSFCFLDIRSPGLGDTAMYLCATSRDSIGGYNEQFFGPGTRLTVL.

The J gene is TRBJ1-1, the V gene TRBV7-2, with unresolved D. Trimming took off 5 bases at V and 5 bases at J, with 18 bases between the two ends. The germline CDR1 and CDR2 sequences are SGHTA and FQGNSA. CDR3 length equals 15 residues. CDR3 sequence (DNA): TGTGCCAGCAGCCCCCAGTCCGCGGCGTGGACTGAAGCTTTCTTT. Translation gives CASSPQSAAWTEAFF. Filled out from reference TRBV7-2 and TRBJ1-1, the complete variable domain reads GAGVSQSPSNKVTEKGKDVELRCDPISGHTALYWYRQSLGQGLEFLIYFQGNSAPDKSGLPSDRFSAERTGGSVSTLTIQRTQQEDSAVYLCASSPQSAAWTEAFFGQGTRLTVV.

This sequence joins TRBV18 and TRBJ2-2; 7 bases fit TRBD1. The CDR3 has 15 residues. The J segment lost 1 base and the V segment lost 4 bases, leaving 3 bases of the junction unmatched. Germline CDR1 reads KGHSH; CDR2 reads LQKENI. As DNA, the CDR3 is TGTGCCAGCTCACAGGGACAGATGAACACCGGGGAGCTGTTTTTT. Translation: CASSQGQMNTGELFF.

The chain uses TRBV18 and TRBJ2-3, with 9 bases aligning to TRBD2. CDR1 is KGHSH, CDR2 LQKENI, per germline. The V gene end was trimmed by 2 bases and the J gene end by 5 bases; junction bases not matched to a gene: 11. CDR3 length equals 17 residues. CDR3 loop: CASSPNSGAGGIDTQYF. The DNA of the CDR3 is TGTGCCAGCTCACCAAATTCCGGAGCGGGAGGAATAGATACGCAGTATTTT.

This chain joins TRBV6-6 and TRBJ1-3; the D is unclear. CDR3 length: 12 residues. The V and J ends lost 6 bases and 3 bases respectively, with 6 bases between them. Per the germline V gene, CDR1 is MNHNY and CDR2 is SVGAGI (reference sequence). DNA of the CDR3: TGTGCCAGCAGCACCCTTGGAAACACCATATATTTT. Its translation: CASSTLGNTIYF.

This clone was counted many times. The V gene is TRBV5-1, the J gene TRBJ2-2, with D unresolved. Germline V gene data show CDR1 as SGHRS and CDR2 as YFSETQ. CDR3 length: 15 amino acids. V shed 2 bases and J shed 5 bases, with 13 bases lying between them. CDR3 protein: CASSFVASVTGELFF. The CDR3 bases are TGCGCCAGCAGCTTCGTGGCTTCTGTGACCGGGGAGCTGTTTTTT.

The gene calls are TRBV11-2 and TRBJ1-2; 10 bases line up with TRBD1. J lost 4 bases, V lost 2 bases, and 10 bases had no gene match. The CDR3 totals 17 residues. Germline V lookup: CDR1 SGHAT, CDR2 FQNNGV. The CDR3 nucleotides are TGTGCCAGCAGCTTAATTAGTCCGGGACAGGGGCTCTATGGCTACACCTTC. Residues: CASSLISPGQGLYGYTF.

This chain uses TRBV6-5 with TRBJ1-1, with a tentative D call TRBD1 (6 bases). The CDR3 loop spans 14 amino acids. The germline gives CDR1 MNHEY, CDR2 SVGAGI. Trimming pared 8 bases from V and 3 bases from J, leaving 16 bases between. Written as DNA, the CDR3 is TGTGCCAGCCTAACAGGGTTTGGGGACACTGAAGCTTTCTTT. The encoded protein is CASLTGFGDTEAFF.

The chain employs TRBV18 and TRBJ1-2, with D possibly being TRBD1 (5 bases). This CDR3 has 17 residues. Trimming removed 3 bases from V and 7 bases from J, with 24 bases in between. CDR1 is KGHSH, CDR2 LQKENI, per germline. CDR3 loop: CASSPRGRDEGGPGYTF. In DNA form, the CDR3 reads TGTGCCAGCTCACCTCGGGGCAGAGATGAGGGCGGGCCTGGCTACACCTTC.

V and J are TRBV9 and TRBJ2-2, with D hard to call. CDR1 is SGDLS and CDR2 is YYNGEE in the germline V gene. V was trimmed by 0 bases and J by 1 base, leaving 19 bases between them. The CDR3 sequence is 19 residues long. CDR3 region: CASSVARTRDGQNTGELFF. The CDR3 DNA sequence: TGTGCCAGCAGCGTAGCTCGGACGCGTGACGGCCAGAACACCGGGGAGCTGTTTTTT.

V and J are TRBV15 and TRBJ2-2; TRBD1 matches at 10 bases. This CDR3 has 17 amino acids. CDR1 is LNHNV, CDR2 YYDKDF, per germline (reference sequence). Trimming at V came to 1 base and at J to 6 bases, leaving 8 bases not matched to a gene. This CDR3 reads CATSRGDRGFSAGELFF. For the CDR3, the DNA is TGTGCCACCAGCAGAGGGGACAGGGGCTTTTCCGCCGGGGAGCTGTTTTTT. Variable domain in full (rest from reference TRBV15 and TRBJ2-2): DAMVIQNPRYQVTQFGKPVTLSCSQTLNHNVMYWYQQKSSQAPKLLFHYYDKDFNNEADTPDNFQSRRPNTSFCFLDIRSPGLGDTAMYLCATSRGDRGFSAGELFFGEGSRLTVL.

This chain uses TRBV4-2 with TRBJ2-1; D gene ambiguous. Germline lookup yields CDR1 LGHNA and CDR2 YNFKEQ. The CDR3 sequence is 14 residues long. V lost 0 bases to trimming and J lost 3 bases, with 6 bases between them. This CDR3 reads CASSQDRSYNEQFF. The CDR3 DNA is TGTGCCAGCAGCCAAGATCGCAGCTACAATGAGCAGTTCTTC.